This TCR beta chain was captured by sequencing in a study of blood T cell repertoires in COVID-19. For the study at large: Samples of COVID-19 (acute and convalescent) were obtained from the United States, Italy and Spain. T cells, B-cell-depleted T cells, or PBMCs provided the cDNA or gDNA that served as material.

Study processing details: Reference gene primer amplification gave nucleated cell count estimates. Libraries were prepared by immunoSEQ multiplex PCR; TCRdb keeps only in-frame clonotypes and omits some of them. V and J calls and clone size come straight from that table; D and trimming were deduced from the DNA. The repertoire has about 220,000 clones, around 90% of them found once; the top ten carry approximately 2.7%. The CDR3 covers 13 residues. V lost 5 bases to trimming and J lost 0 bases, with 7 bases between them. Germline V lookup: CDR1 SEHNR, CDR2 FQNEAQ (reference sequence). Clinical histories supplied by participants themselves formed the basis of cohort assignment.

The TCR originated in a woman in her twenties or thirties who had recovered from COVID-19. Sequencing input: PBMCs or T cells enriched from blood (not recorded which). The chain has TRBV7-9 and TRBJ1-1; D gene uncertain. The CDR3 DNA reads as TGTGCCAGCAGCCCCTTTCTGAACACTGAAGCTTTCTTT. The encoded protein is CASSPFLNTEAFF.